Below, one T cell receptor (beta chain) is given with its context. There is no known antigen for this receptor. One base away there is no much larger clone; base qualities are not given. The data are from a study of T-cell reconstitution after alpha-beta-depleted transplantation in children (dated by TCRdb to the mid-2010s). As for the study more broadly: Using TCR repertoire profiling, the study followed T-cell immune reconstitution in a quantitative way in children after TCRalphabeta/CD19-depleted allogeneic hematopoietic cell transplantation. Results the study describes overall, beyond this receptor: Over subsequent months, a decline in hyperexpanded clone frequencies was noted, and after one year, T-cell counts and TCRbeta diversity were mostly ascribed to newly produced T cells. Apparently early alphabetaT-cell count recovery about two months after transplant reportedly relied on only several hundred rapidly expanded clones derived from non-depleted graft cells. The high TCRbeta diversity at day 60 in some patients was ascribed to recipient T cells and intrathymic progenitors that had survived conditioning.

Library method: PCR. Sequencing relied on an Illumina HiSeq 2500. To normalize quantification of the TCRbeta repertoire, the TCR libraries were built with molecular barcoding that relied on unique molecular identifiers. TCRdb itself trimmed the public reads at Q25 with fastp, ran MiXCR and retained productive beta chains. Entries are consolidated by CDR3 protein sequence, retaining the most common genes and DNA. This sample is represented by fewer than 150,000 distinct CDR3 sequences; roughly 9% of them were singletons. 24% of the sample comes from the top ten. According to the study, the label for this sample's treatment or condition signals: allogeneic hematopoietic cell transplantation with graft depleted of TCRalphabeta T cells and CD19 B cells. The children who served as transplant recipients had been given grafts of TCRalphabeta/CD19-depleted allogeneic hematopoietic cells. Measured from the cysteine to the phenylalanine, the CDR3 is 16 residues long. Just CDR3 DNA is preserved here, 48 bases in frame from base 1. A distance of 15 bases separates the germline ends of V and J, which lose 4 bases and 1 base respectively. As encoded in the germline V gene, CDR1 is SGHDT while CDR2 is YYEEEE.

Specimen: PBMCs, mostly from graft donor cells, collected 180 days after TCRalphabeta/CD19-depleted stem cell transplant. The chain was built from TRBV5-6 and TRBJ1-5, with a tentative D gene TRBD1 over 5 matching bases. The source of this sequence is a girl younger than two who had a stem cell transplant for combined immunodeficiency, so the T cells may come from the graft donor. The DNA reads as follows: TGTGCCAGCAGCACGCTGCGCTGGGGGAGCAATCAGCCCCAGCATTTT. Its protein is CASSTLRWGSNQPQHF.